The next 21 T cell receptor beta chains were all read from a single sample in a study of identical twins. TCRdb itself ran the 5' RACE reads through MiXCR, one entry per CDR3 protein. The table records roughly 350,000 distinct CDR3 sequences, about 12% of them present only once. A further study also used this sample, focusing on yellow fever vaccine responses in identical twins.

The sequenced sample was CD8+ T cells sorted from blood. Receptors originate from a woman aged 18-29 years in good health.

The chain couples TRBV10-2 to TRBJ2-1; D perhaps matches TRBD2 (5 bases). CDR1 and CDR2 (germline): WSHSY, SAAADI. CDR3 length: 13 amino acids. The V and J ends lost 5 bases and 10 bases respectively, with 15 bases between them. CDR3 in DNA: TGCGCCAGCAGTTCGGACTTCCTCCGGGAGCAGTTCTTC. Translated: CASSSDFLREQFF.

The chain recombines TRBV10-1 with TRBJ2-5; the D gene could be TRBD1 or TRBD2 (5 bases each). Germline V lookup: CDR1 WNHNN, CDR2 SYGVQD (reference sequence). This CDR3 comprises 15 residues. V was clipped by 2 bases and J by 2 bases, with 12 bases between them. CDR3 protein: CASSEEGRGQETQYF. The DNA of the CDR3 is TGCGCCAGCAGTGAGGAGGGACGGGGACAAGAGACCCAGTACTTC.

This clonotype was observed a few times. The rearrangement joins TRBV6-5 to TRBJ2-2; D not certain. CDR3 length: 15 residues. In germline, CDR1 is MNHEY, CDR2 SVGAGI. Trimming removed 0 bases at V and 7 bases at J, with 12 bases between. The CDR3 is CASSYSVDSGGELFF. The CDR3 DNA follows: TGTGCCAGCAGTTACTCGGTAGATTCTGGCGGGGAGCTGTTTTTT.

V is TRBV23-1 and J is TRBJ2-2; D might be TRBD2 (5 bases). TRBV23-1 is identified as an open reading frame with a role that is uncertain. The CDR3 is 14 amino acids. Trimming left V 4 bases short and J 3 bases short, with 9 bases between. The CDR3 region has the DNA TGCGCCAGCAGTCGCCCGAGGGACACCGGGGAGCTGTTTTTT. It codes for CASSRPRDTGELFF.

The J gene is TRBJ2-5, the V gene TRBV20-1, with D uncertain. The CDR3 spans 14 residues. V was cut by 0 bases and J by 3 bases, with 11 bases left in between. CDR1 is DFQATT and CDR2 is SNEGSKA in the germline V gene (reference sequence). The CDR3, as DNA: TGCAGTGCTAGAGATTTAGCCCGGGAAGAGACCCAGTACTTC. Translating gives CSARDLAREETQYF.

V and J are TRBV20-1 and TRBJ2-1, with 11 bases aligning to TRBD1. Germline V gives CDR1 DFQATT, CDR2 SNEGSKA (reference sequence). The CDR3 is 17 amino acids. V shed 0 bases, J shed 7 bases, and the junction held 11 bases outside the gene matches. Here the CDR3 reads CSARDPVSGQGDNEQFF. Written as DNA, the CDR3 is TGCAGTGCTAGAGATCCAGTATCGGGACAGGGGGATAATGAGCAGTTCTTC.

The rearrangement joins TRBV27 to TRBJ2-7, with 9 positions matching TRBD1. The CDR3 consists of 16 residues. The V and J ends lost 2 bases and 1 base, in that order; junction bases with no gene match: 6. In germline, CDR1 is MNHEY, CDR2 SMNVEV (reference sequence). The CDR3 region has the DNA TGTGCCAGCAGTTTAAATAGTGGGACAGGGTCCTACGAGCAGTACTTC. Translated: CASSLNSGTGSYEQYF.

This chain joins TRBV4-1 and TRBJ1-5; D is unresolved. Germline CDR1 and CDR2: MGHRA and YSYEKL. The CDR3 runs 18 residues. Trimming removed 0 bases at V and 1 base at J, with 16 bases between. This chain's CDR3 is CASSQDPPEEGSNQPQHF. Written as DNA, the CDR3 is TGCGCCAGCAGCCAAGATCCGCCGGAGGAGGGCAGCAATCAGCCCCAGCATTTT.

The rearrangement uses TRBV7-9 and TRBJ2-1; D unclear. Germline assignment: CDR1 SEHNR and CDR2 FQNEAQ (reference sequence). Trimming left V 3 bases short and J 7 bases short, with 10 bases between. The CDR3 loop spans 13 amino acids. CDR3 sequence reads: CASSFPSRNEQFF. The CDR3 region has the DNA TGTGCCAGCAGCTTCCCCTCCCGTAATGAGCAGTTCTTC.

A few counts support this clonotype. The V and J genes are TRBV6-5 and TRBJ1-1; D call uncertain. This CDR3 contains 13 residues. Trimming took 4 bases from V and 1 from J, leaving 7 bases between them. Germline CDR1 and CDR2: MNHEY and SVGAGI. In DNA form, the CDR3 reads TGTGCCAGCAGTTCAAATGGGAACACTGAAGCTTTCTTT. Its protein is CASSSNGNTEAFF.

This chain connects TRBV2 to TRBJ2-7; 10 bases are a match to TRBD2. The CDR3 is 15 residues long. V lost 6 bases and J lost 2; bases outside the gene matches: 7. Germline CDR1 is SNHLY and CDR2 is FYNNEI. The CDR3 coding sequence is TGTGCCAGCAGGAAAGGGACTAGCGAGACCTACGAGCAGTACTTC. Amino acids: CASRKGTSETYEQYF. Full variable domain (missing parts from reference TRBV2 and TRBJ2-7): EPEVTQTPSHQVTQMGQEVILRCVPISNHLYFYWYRQILGQKVEFLVSFYNNEISEKSEIFDDQFSVERPDGSNFTLKIRSTKLEDSAMYFCASRKGTSETYEQYFGPGTRLTVT.

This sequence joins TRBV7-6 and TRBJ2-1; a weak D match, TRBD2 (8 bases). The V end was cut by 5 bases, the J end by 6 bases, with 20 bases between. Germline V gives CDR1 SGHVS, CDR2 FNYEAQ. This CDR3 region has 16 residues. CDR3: CASSPHRGLVSNEQFF. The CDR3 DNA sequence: TGTGCCAGCAGCCCGCACAGGGGACTAGTGAGCAATGAGCAGTTCTTC.

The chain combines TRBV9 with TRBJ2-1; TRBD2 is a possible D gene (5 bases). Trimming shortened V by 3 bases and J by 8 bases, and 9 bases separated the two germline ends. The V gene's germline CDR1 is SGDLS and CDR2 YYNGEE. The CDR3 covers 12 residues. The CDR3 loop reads CASSAGNDEQFF. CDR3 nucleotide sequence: TGTGCCAGCAGCGCGGGAAACGATGAGCAGTTCTTC.

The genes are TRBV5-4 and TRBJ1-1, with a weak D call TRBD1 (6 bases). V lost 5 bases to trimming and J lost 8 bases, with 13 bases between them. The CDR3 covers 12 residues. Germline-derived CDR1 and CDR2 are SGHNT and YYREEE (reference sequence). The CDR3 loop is CASRPGRGEAFF. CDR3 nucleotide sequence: TGTGCCAGCAGGCCCGGTAGGGGGGAAGCTTTCTTT. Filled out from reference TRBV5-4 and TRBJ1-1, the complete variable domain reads ETGVTQSPTHLIKTRGQQVTLRCSSQSGHNTVSWYQQALGQGPQFIFQYYREEENGRGNFPPRFSGLQFPNYSSELNVNALELDDSALYLCASRPGRGEAFFGQGTRLTVV.

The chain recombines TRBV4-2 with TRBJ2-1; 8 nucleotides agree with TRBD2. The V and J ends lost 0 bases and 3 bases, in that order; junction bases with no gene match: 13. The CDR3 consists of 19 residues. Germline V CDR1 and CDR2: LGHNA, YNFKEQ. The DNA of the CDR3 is TGTGCCAGCAGCCAAGATTCCCCGACTAGCGCCTTGAGCTACAATGAGCAGTTCTTC. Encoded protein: CASSQDSPTSALSYNEQFF.

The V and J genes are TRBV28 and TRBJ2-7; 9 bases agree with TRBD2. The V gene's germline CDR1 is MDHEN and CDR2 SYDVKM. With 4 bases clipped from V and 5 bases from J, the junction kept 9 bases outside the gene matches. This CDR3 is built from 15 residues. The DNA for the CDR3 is TGTGCCAGCAGTTATGGGGGACTAGCTTCCCACGAGCAGTACTTC. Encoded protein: CASSYGGLASHEQYF.

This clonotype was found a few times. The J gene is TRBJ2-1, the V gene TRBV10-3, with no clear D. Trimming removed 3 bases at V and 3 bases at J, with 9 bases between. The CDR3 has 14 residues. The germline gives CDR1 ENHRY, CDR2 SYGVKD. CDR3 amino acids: CAISESRGYNEQFF. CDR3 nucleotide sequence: TGTGCCATCAGTGAAAGTCGAGGCTACAATGAGCAGTTCTTC.

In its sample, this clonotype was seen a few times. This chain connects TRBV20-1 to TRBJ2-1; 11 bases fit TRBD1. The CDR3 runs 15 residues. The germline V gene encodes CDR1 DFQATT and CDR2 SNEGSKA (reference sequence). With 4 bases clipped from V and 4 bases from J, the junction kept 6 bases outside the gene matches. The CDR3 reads CSATRTGGAYNEQFF. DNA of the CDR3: TGCAGTGCTACCCGGACAGGGGGCGCTTACAATGAGCAGTTCTTC.

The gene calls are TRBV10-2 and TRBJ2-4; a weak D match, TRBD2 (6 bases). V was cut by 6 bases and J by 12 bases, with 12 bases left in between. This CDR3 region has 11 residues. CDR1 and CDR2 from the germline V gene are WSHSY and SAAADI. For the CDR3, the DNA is TGCGCCAGCAGCGAGGGAGGCGGTCAGTACTTC. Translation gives CASSEGGGQYF.

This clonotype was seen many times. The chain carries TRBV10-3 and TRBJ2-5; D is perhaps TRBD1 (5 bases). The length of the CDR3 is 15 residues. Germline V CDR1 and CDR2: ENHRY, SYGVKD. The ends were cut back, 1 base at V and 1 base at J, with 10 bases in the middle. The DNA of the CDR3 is TGTGCCATCAGTGAGTTACAGGATCTCCAAGAGACCCAGTACTTC. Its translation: CAISELQDLQETQYF.

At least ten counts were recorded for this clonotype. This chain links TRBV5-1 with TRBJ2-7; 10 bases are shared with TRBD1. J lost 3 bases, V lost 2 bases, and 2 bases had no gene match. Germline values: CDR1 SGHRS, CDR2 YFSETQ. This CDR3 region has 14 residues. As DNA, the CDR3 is TGCGCCAGCAGCTTTGGGACAGGGGACTACGAGCAGTACGTC. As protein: CASSFGTGDYEQYV.